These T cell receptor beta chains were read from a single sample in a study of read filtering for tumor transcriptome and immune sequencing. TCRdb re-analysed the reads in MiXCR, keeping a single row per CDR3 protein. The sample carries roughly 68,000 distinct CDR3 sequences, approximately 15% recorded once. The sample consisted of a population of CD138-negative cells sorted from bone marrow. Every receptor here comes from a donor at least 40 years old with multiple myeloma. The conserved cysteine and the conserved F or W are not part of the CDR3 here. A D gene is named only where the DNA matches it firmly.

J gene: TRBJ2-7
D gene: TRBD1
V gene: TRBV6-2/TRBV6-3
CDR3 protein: ASDRGYEQY

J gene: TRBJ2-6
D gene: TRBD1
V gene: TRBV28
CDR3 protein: ASSYARGTGANVLT

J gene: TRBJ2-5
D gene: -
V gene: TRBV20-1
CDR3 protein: SARDGRVETQY

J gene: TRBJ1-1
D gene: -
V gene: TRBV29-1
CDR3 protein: SVAGRLGTEAF

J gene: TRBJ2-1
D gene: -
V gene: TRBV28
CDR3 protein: ASSPQREQF

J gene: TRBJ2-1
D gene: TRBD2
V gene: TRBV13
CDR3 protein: ASSLAQTSGRPSYNEQF

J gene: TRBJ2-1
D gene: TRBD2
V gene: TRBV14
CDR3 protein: ASSQGLAGGPDEQF

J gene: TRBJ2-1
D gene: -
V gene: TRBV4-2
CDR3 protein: ASSQGNREYDEQF

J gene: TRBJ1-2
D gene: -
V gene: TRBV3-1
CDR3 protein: ASSQVLWGSYGYT

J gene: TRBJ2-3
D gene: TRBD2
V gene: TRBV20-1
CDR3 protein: SAPGLASDTQY

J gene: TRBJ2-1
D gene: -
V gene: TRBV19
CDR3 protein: ASSIVQGGEQF

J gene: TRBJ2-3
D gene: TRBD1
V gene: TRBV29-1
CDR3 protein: SVEVGQGARGTQY

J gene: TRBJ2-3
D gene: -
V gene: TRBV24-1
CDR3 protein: ATSDWPEADTQY

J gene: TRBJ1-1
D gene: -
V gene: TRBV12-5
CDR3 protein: ASGLGSPEAF

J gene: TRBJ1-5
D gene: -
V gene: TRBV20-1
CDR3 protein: SANDRKDERPQH

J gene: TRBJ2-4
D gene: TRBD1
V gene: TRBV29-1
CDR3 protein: SVDRGLLLAKNIQY

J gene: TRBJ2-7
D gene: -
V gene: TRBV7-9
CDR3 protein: ASSLPGPRGSEQY

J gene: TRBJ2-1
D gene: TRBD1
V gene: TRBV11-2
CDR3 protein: ASSLAMDRGLYNEQF

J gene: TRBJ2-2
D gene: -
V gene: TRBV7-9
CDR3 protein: ASSGGKGTNTGELF

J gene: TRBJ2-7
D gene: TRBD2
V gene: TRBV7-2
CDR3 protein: ASSSEVLAGGEQY

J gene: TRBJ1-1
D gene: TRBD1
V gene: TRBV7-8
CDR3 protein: ASSRMPGQGATEAF

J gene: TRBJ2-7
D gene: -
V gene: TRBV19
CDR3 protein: ASREKVGSVRDYEQY

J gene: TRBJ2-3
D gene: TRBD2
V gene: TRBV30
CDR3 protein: AWKRASGREDTQY

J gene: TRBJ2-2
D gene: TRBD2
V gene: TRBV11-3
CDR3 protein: VSSLGLAGGLNTGELF

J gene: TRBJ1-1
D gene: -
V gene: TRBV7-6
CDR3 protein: ASSPSQRTEAF